Shown below are 2 T cell receptor beta chains from a single sample sequenced in a study of T cell repertoires in cytomegalovirus infection. Their antigen targets remain unknown. TCRdb processed the reads anew with MiXCR; each CDR3 protein has one entry. The sample has fewer than 1,000,000 distinct CDR3 sequences, about a third seen once. The material was cultured CD8+ T cells from PBMCs, obtained from culture after CMV antigen stimulation. Receptors originate from a human donor in good health (CMV status not recorded). Some clones in this sample may be carry-over from other donors' samples.

This clonotype was detected only a few times. The chain uses TRBV10-2 and TRBJ1-2; 7 bases are a match to TRBD1. V lost 9 bases to trimming and J lost 8 bases; unmatched junction nucleotides: 15. Germline V CDR1 and CDR2: WSHSY, SAAADI. This CDR3 is 14 amino acids long. The CDR3 loop is CASSPTGNFMGYTF. DNA for the CDR3: TGCGCCAGTTCCCCGACAGGGAATTTTATGGGCTACACCTTC.

The V gene is TRBV27, the J gene TRBJ2-5, with D possibly matching TRBD1 (6 bases). CDR3 length equals 14 residues. Germline assignment: CDR1 MNHEY and CDR2 SMNVEV (reference sequence). The V end was cut by 2 bases, the J end by 7 bases, with 14 bases between. CDR3 protein: CASSLGARGGTQYF. The DNA of the CDR3 is TGTGCCAGCAGTTTAGGGGCCAGAGGGGGGACCCAGTACTTC.